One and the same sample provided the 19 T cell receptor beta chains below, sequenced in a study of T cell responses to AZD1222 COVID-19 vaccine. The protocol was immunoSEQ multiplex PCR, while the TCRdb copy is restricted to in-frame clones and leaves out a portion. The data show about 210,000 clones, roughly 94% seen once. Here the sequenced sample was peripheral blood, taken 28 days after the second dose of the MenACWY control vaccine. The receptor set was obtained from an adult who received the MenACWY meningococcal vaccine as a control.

The CDR3 protein is CASSLDRQGGDEQFF. The DNA for the CDR3 is TGTGCCAGCAGCTTAGATCGGCAGGGGGGGGATGAGCAGTTCTTC. The rearrangement links TRBV11-2 to TRBJ2-1; perhaps D is TRBD1 or TRBD2 (7 bases each). V was pared by 0 bases and J by 8 bases, with 14 bases between. The CDR3 spans 15 residues. Germline lookup yields CDR1 SGHAT and CDR2 FQNNGV.

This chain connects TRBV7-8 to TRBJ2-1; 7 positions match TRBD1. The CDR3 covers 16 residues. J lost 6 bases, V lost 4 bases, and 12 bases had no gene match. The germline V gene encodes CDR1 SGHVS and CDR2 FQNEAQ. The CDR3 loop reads CASSSTELTGSNEQFF. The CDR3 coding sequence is TGTGCCAGCAGCTCGACCGAGTTGACAGGGTCCAATGAGCAGTTCTTC.

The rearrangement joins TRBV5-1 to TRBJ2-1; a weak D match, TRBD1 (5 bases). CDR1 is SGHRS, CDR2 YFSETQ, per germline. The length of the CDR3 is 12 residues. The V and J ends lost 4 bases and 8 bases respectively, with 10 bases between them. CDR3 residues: CASSPTTDEQFF. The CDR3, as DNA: TGCGCCAGCAGCCCTACGACAGATGAGCAGTTCTTC. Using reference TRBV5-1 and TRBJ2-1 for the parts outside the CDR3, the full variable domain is KAGVTQTPRYLIKTRGQQVTLSCSPISGHRSVSWYQQTPGQGLQFLFEYFSETQRNKGNFPGRFSGRQFSNSRSEMNVSTLELGDSALYLCASSPTTDEQFFGPGTRLTVL.

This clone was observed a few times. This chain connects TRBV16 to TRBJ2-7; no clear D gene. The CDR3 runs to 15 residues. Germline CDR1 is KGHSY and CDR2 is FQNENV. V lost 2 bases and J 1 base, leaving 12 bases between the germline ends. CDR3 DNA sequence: TGTGCCAGCAGCCAAGTGGGGATTGGATCCTACGAGCAGTACTTC. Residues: CASSQVGIGSYEQYF.

CDR3 protein: CASSFLAGVENEQFF. In DNA, the CDR3 is TGTGCCAGCAGCTTTTTAGCGGGAGTGGAGAATGAGCAGTTCTTC. V gene TRBV7-9 combines with J gene TRBJ2-1; 9 bases agree with TRBD2. Germline assignment: CDR1 SEHNR and CDR2 FQNEAQ (reference sequence). This CDR3 has 15 amino acids. The trim removed 3 bases at V and 7 bases at J, leaving 7 bases unmatched.

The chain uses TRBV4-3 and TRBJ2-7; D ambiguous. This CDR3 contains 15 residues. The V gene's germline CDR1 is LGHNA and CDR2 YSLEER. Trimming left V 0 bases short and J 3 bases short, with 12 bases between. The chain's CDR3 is CASSQDRPGDYEQYF. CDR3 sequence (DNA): TGCGCCAGCAGCCAAGATCGGCCAGGAGACTACGAGCAGTACTTC.

The CDR3 DNA is TGTGCCAGCAGCAAAGGGGGGACAGCCCAGTTAGGACCCTACGAGCAGTACTTC. Its translation is CASSKGGTAQLGPYEQYF. The chain employs TRBV21-1 and TRBJ2-7; the table calls TRBD1, which could not be checked here. TRBV21-1 is a recognized pseudogene. The CDR3 runs to 18 residues.

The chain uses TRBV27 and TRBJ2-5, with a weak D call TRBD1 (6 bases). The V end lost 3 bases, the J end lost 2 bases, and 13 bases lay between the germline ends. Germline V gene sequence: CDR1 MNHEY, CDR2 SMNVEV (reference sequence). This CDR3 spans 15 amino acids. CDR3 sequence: CASSFQGTSQETQYF. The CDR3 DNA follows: TGTGCCAGCAGTTTTCAAGGGACATCACAAGAGACCCAGTACTTC.

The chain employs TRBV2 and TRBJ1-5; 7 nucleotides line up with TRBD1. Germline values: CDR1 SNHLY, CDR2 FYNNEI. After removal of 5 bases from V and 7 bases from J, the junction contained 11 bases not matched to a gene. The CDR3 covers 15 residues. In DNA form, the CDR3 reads TGTGCCAGCAGTCTGGGACAGTCCCTTTTACAGCCCCAGCATTTT. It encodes CASSLGQSLLQPQHF.

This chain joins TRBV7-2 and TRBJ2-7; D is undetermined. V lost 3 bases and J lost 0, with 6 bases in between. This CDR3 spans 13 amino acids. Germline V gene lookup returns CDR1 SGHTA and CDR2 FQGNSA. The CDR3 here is CASSFSLSYEQYF. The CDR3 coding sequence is TGTGCCAGCAGCTTCTCCCTCTCCTACGAGCAGTACTTC.

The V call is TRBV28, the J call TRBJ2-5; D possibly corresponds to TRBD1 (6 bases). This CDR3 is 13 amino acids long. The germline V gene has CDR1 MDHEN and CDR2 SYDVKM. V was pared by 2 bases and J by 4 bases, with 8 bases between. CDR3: CASSLGGRETQYF. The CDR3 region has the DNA TGTGCCAGCAGTTTAGGGGGCCGAGAGACCCAGTACTTC.

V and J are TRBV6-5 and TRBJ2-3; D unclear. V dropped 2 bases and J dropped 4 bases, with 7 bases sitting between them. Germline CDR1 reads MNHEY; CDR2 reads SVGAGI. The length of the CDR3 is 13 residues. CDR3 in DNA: TGTGCCAGCAGTTACGCCGGGCCAGATACGCAGTATTTT. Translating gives CASSYAGPDTQYF.

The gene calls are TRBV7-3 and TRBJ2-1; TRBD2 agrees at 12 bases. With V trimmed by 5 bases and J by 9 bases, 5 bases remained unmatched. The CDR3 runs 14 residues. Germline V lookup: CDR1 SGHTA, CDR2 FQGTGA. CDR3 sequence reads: CASSLGLAGSEQFF. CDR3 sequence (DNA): TGTGCCAGCAGCCTGGGACTAGCGGGTAGTGAGCAGTTCTTC. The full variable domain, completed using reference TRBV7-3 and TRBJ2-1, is GAGVSQTPSNKVTEKGKYVELRCDPISGHTALYWYRQSLGQGPEFLIYFQGTGAADDSGLPNDRFFAVRPEGSVSTLKIQRTERGDSAVYLCASSLGLAGSEQFFGPGTRLTVL.

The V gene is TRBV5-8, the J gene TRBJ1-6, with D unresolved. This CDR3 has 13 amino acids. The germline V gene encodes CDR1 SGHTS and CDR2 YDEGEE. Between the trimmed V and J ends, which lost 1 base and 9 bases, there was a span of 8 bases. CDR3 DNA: TGTGCCAGCAGCTTGCTAAGAGGTTCACCCCTCCACTTT. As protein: CASSLLRGSPLHF.

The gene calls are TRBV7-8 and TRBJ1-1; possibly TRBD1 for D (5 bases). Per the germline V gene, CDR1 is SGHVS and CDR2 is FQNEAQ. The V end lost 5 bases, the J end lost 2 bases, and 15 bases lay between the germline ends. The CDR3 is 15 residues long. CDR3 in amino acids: CASSPNPRENTEAFF. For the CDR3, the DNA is TGTGCCAGCAGCCCCAACCCCAGGGAAAACACTGAAGCTTTCTTT.

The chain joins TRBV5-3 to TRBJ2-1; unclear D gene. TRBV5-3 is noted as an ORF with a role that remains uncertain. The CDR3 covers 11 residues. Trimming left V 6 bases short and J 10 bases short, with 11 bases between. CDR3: CARKPPKEQFF. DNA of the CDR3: TGTGCCAGAAAACCCCCGAAGGAGCAGTTCTTC.

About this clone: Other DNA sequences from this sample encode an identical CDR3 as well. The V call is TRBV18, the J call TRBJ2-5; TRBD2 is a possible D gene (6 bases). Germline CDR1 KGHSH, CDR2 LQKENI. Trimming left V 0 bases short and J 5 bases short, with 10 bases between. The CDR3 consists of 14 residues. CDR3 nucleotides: TGTGCCAGCTCACCACCTGGGGGGTCGGAGACCCAGTACTTC. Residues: CASSPPGGSETQYF.

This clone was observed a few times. The CDR3 coding sequence is TGTGCCAGCAGCTCGGGACAGGGTTTGTACTTC. This sequence encodes CASSSGQGLYF. The chain recombines TRBV7-3 with TRBJ2-7, with 9 bases fitting TRBD1. The J segment lost 12 bases and the V segment lost 4 bases, leaving 4 bases of the junction unmatched. The CDR3 is 11 residues long. Germline-derived CDR1 and CDR2 are SGHTA and FQGTGA.

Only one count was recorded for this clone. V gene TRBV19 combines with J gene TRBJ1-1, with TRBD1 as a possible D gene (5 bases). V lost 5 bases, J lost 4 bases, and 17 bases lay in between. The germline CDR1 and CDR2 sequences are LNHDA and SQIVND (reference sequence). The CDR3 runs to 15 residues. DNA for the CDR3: TGTGCCAGTAGTCCCGGACTGCGGGGCGGCACTGAAGCTTTCTTT. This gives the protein CASSPGLRGGTEAFF.